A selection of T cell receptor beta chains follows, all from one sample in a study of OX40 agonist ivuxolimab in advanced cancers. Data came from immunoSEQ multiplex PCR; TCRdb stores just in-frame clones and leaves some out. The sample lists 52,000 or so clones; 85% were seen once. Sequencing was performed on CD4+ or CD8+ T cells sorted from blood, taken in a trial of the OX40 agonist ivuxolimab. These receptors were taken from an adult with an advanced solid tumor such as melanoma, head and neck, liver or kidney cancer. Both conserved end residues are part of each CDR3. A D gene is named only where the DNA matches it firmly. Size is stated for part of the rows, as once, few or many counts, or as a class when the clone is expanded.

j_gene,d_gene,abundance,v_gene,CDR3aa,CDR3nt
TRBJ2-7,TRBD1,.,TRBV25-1,CASSHNPGTGPYEQYF,TGTGCCAGCAGTCACAATCCCGGGACAGGACCCTACGAGCAGTACTTC
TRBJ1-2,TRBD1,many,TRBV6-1,CASKDRADYGYTF,TGTGCCAGCAAGGACAGGGCTGACTATGGCTACACCTTC
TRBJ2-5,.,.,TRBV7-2,CASSRGGAQETQYF,TGTGCCAGCAGCCGCGGTGGCGCCCAAGAGACCCAGTACTTC
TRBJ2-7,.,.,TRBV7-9,CASSLGGRYEQYF,TGTGCCAGCAGCTTAGGGGGTAGGTACGAGCAGTACTTC
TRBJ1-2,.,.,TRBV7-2,CASSFETVYGYTF,TGTGCCAGCAGCTTTGAGACGGTCTATGGCTACACCTTC
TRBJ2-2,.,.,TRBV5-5,CASSTINTGELFF,TGTGCCAGCAGCACTATTAACACCGGGGAGCTGTTTTTT
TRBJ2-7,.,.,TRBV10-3,CAISVGDGYEQYF,TGTGCCATCAGTGTCGGGGACGGTTACGAGCAGTACTTC
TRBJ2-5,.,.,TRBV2,CASRFGETQYF,TGTGCCAGCAGGTTCGGTGAGACCCAGTACTTC
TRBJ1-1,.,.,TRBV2,CASSGDFTEAFF,TGTGCCAGCAGTGGTGATTTCACTGAAGCTTTCTTT
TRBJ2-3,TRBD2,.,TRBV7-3,CASSLNSGGQGDTQYF,TGTGCCAGCAGCTTAAATAGCGGGGGGCAGGGAGATACGCAGTATTTT
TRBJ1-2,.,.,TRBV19,CASSISGDYGYTF,TGTGCCAGTAGTATCTCTGGGGACTATGGCTACACCTTC
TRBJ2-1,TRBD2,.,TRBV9,CASSVGAAGAPYNEQFF,TGTGCCAGCAGCGTAGGGGCGGCGGGAGCTCCCTACAATGAGCAGTTCTTC
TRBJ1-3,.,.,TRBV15,CATSRDPGPSSGNTIYF,TGTGCCACCAGCAGAGACCCGGGACCGAGCTCTGGAAACACCATATATTTT
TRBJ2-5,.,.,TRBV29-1,CSVLTVYQETQYF,TGCAGCGTCTTGACAGTGTACCAAGAGACCCAGTACTTC
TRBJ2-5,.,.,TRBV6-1,CASLGGETQYF,TGTGCCAGTTTGGGCGGGGAGACCCAGTACTTC
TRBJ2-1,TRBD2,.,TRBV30,CAWTKREDINEQFF,TGTGCCTGGACAAAGCGGGAGGATATCAATGAGCAGTTCTTC
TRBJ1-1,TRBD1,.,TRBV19,CASSTLGQGWNTEAFF,TGTGCCAGTAGTACCCTGGGACAGGGATGGAACACTGAAGCTTTCTTT
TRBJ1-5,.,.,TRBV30,CAWSTSGDQPQHF,TGTGCCTGGAGTACGTCAGGGGATCAGCCCCAGCATTTT
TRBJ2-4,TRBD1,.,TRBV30,CAWNSGQGENIQYF,TGTGCCTGGAACTCCGGACAGGGCGAAAACATTCAGTACTTC
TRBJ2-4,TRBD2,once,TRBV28,CASSFTFGTSGKQAKNIQYF,TGTGCCAGCAGTTTCACTTTTGGGACTAGCGGGAAGCAAGCCAAAAACATTCAGTACTTC
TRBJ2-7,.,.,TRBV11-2,CASSWGAFEQYF,TGTGCCAGCAGCTGGGGGGCCTTCGAGCAGTACTTC
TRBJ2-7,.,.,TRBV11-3,CASSSMTFRHEQYF,TGTGCCAGCAGCTCAATGACCTTCAGGCACGAGCAGTACTTC
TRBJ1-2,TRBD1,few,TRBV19,CASSRQGLSSNGYTF,TGTGCCAGTAGTAGACAGGGGCTGTCATCAAATGGCTACACCTTC
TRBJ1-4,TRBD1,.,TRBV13,CASSLLGQLNEKLFF,TGTGCCAGCAGCTTACTGGGACAGTTGAATGAAAAACTGTTTTTT
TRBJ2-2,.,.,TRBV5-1,CASSLSASLTGELFF,TGCGCCAGCAGCTTGAGCGCCAGCCTCACCGGGGAGCTGTTTTTT
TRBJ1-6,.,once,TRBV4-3,CASSQDFGGNSPLHF,TGCGCCAGCAGCCAAGATTTCGGGGGAAATTCACCCCTCCACTTT
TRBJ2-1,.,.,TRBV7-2,CASSLVSAGHSYNEQFF,TGTGCCAGCAGCTTAGTAAGTGCGGGGCACTCCTACAATGAGCAGTTCTTC
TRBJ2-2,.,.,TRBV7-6,CASSPLAGKNTGELFF,TGTGCCAGCAGCCCTCTCGCGGGGAAAAACACCGGGGAGCTGTTTTTT
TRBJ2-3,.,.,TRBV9,CASSVVSGGRDTQYF,TGTGCCAGCAGCGTAGTTTCCGGAGGTCGGGATACGCAGTATTTT
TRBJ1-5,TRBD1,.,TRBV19,CATARDRGNQPQHF,TGTGCCACCGCCCGGGACAGGGGGAATCAGCCCCAGCATTTT
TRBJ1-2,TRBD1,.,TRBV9,CASSPTGENYGYTF,TGTGCCAGCAGCCCCACAGGGGAAAACTATGGCTACACCTTC
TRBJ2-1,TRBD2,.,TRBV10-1,CASSEWLAGEQFF,TGCGCCAGCAGTGAGTGGCTAGCGGGAGAGCAGTTCTTC
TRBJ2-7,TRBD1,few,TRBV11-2,CASSLDRGLSYEQYF,TGTGCCAGCAGCTTAGACAGGGGGCTGAGCTACGAGCAGTACTTC
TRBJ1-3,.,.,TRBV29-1,CSARSGALSGNTIYF,TGCAGCGCCCGGTCGGGAGCCCTCTCTGGAAACACCATATATTTT
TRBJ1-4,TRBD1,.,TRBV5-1,CASSHDRGREKLFF,TGCGCCAGCAGCCACGACAGGGGACGTGAAAAACTGTTTTTT
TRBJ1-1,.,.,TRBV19,CASSISAIRNTEAFF,TGTGCCAGTAGTATTTCTGCTATCAGGAACACTGAAGCTTTCTTT
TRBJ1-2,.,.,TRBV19,CASTSGQGDGYTF,.
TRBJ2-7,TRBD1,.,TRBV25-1,CASSPRTGDRYEQYF,TGTGCCAGCAGCCCCCGGACAGGGGACCGCTACGAGCAGTACTTC
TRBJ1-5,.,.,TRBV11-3,CASSLDSETASNQPQHF,TGTGCCAGCAGCTTAGATAGCGAGACAGCCAGCAATCAGCCCCAGCATTTT
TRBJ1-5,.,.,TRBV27,CASSSWGSNQPQHF,TGTGCCAGCAGTTCGTGGGGAAGCAATCAGCCCCAGCATTTT
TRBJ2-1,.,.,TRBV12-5,CASGLVLLGGNEQFF,TGTGCTAGTGGTTTGGTACTCCTAGGCGGGAATGAGCAGTTCTTC
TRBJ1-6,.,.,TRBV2,CASRLQGSASYNSPLHF,TGTGCCAGCAGGCTCCAGGGTTCCGCGAGCTATAATTCACCCCTCCACTTT
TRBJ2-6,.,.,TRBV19,CASSIGRPSGANVLTF,TGTGCCAGTAGTATAGGACGGCCCTCTGGGGCCAACGTCCTGACTTTC
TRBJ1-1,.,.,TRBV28,CASSLIMNTEAFF,TGTGCCAGCAGTCTGATTATGAACACTGAAGCTTTCTTT
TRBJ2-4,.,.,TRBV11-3,CASSEIAAKNIQYF,TGTGCCAGCAGCGAAATTGCGGCCAAAAACATTCAGTACTTC
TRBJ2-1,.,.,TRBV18,CASSPPVALVNEQFF,TGTGCCAGCTCACCACCGGTGGCACTAGTGAATGAGCAGTTCTTC
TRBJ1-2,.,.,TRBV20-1,CSAGVESGYTF,TGCAGTGCCGGGGTCGAGTCGGGCTACACCTTC
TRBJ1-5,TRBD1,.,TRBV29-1,CSVRTGGNSNQPQHF,TGCAGCGTCAGGACAGGGGGGAATAGCAATCAGCCCCAGCATTTT
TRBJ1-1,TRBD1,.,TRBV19,CASKASDRGDGTEAFF,TGTGCCAGTAAAGCGTCGGACAGGGGCGACGGGACTGAAGCTTTCTTT
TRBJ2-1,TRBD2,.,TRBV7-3,CASRRTSGRSRVNEQFF,TGTGCCAGCAGGAGGACTAGCGGGAGGAGCCGGGTCAATGAGCAGTTCTTC
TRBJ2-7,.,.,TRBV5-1,CASSPTTGTQKQYF,TGCGCCAGCAGCCCAACGACAGGGACTCAGAAGCAGTACTTC